This T cell receptor (beta chain) was retrieved from a study of T-cell reconstitution after alpha-beta-depleted transplantation in children. General observations from the study: There were reportedly several hundred expanded graft clones from which alpha-beta T cells came about two months after transplant. A year post-transplant, T-cell counts and diversity derived mostly from newly produced T cells.

The library targeted TCRbeta and was prepared with unique molecular identifiers. Each CDR3 protein is one row after TCRdb ran MiXCR on the PCR reads. Among about 98,000 distinct CDR3 sequences listed, around a quarter were seen once. Points on this clonotype: No antigen is known for it.

This TCR came from a boy younger than 10 with acute lymphoblastic leukemia, due to receive a stem cell transplant. The sample consisted of PBMCs, taken before TCRalphabeta/CD19-depleted stem cell transplant.

The CDR3 loop reads CASSLEGQGADEQYF. The CDR3 DNA is TGCGCCAGCAGCTTGGAAGGCCAGGGGGCGGATGAGCAGTACTTC. The gene calls are TRBV5-1 and TRBJ2-7; 8 bases are a match to TRBD1. CDR3 length: 15 amino acids. The J segment lost 7 bases and the V segment lost 0 bases, leaving 9 bases of the junction unmatched. CDR1 is SGHRS, CDR2 YFSETQ, per germline.